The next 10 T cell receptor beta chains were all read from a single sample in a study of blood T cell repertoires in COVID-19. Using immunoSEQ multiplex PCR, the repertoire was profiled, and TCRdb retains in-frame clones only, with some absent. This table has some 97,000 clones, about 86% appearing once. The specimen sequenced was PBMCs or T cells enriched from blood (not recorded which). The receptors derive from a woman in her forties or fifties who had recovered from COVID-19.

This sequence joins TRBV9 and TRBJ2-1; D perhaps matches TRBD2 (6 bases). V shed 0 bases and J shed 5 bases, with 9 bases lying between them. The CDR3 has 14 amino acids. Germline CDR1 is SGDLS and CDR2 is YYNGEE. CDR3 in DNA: TGTGCCAGCAGCGTAGTCGGGAGCGACAATGAGCAGTTCTTC. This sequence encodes CASSVVGSDNEQFF.

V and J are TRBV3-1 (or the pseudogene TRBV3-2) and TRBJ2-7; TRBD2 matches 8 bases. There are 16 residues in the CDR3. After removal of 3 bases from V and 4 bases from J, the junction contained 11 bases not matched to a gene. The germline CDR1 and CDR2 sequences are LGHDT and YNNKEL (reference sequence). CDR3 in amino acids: CASSQGPGLDFYEQYF. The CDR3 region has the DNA TGTGCCAGCAGCCAGGGGCCGGGACTAGATTTTTACGAGCAGTACTTC.

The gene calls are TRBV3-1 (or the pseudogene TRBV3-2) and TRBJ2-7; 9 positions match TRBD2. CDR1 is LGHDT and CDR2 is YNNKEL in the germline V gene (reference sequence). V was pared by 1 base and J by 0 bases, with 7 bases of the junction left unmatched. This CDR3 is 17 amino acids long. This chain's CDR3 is CASSQGAGGGGSYEQYF. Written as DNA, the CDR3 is TGTGCCAGCAGCCAAGGCGCCGGCGGGGGGGGCTCCTACGAGCAGTACTTC.

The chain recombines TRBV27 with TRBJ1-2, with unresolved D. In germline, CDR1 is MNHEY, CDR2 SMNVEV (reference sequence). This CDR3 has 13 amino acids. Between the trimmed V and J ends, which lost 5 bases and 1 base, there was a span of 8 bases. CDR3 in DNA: TGTGCCAGCAGTACAACAGTTAACTATGGCTACACCTTC. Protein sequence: CASSTTVNYGYTF.

CDR3 region: CASALAGGQETQYF. The CDR3 DNA is TGTGCCAGCGCTCTAGCGGGGGGACAAGAGACCCAGTACTTC. The chain recombines TRBV28 with TRBJ2-5, with TRBD2 identical over 11 bases. In germline, CDR1 is MDHEN, CDR2 SYDVKM. This CDR3 region has 14 residues. The J segment lost 2 bases and the V segment lost 8 bases, leaving 4 bases of the junction unmatched. The entire variable domain, with the rest obtained from reference TRBV28 and TRBJ2-5, is as follows: DVKVTQSSRYLVKRTGEKVFLECVQDMDHENMFWYRQDPGLGLRLIYFSYDVKMKEKGDIPEGYSVSREKKERFSLILESASTNQTSMYLCASALAGGQETQYFGPGTRLLVL.

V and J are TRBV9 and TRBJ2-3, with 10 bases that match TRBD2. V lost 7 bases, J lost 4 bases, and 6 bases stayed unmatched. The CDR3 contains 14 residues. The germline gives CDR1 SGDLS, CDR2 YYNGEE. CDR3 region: CASGAGGDADTQYF. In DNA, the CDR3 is TGTGCCAGCGGAGCGGGAGGGGATGCAGATACGCAGTATTTT.

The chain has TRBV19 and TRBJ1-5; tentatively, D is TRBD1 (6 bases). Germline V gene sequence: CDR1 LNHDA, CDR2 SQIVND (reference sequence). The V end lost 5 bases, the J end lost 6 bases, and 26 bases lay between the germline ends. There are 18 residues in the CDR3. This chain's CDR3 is CASSPFGDTGPQGQPQHF. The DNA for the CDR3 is TGTGCCAGTAGTCCGTTCGGGGATACAGGGCCCCAGGGTCAGCCCCAGCATTTT.

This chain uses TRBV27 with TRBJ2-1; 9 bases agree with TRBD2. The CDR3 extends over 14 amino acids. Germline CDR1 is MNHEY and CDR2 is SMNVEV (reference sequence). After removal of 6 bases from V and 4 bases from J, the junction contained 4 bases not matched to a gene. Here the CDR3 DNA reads TGTGCCAGCAGCTACCTAGCGGGGTACAATGAGCAGTTCTTC. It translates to CASSYLAGYNEQFF.

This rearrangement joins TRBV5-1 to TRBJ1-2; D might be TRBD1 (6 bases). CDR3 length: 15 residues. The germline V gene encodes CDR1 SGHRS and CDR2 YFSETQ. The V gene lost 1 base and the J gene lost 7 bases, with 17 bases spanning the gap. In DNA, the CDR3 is TGCGCCAGCAGCTTGCCGGACAGTAGGGGCTCTGGCTACACCTTC. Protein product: CASSLPDSRGSGYTF. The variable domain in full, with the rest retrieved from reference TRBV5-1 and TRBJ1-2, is KAGVTQTPRYLIKTRGQQVTLSCSPISGHRSVSWYQQTPGQGLQFLFEYFSETQRNKGNFPGRFSGRQFSNSRSEMNVSTLELGDSALYLCASSLPDSRGSGYTFGSGTRLTVV.

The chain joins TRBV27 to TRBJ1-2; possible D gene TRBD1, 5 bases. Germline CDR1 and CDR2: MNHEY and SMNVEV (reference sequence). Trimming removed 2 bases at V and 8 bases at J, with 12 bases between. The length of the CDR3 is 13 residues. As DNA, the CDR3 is TGTGCCAGCAGTTTACCTCGACAGAACGGCTACACCTTC. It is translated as CASSLPRQNGYTF.